These 30 T cell receptor beta chains were all obtained from the same sample, sequenced in a study of beta chain features in type 1 diabetes. Findings of the study overall: Shortening that was moderate but significant affected the TCRB CDR3s of Type 1 diabetes patients in all four CD4+ subsets.

These TCRs are of unknown antigen specificity. Investigators reverse transcribed all isolated RNA, so they sequenced expressed TCRB transcripts. TCRdb's table, derived via immunoSEQ multiplex PCR, lists solely in-frame clones and lacks some. The table includes more than 200,000 clones, 16% detected once. Sequences were obtained from naive CD4+ T cells from blood. Receptors were obtained from a man aged 25-45 years with type 1 diabetes.

V gene TRBV28 combines with J gene TRBJ2-1, with a possible D match to TRBD1 (7 bases). CDR3 length equals 16 residues. Germline V CDR1 and CDR2: MDHEN, SYDVKM. The V and J ends lost 4 bases and 6 bases respectively, with 19 bases between them. The CDR3 reads CASSSASAQGGNEQFF. The CDR3 nucleotides are TGTGCCAGCAGTTCAGCTAGCGCCCAGGGGGGCAATGAGCAGTTCTTC.

This clone showed up just a few times. The chain uses TRBV4-1 and TRBJ2-7; 9 bases map to TRBD1. The V gene's germline CDR1 is MGHRA and CDR2 YSYEKL. The length of the CDR3 is 15 residues. With 4 bases clipped from V and 4 bases from J, the junction kept 8 bases outside the gene matches. The CDR3, as DNA: TGCGCCAGCAGCCGGGACAGGGCGTTTGTTTACGAGCAGTACTTC. This codes for CASSRDRAFVYEQYF.

This chain uses TRBV28 with TRBJ2-5; D is unclear. The CDR3 extends over 14 amino acids. Between the trimmed V and J ends, which lost 4 bases and 5 bases, there was a span of 14 bases. Germline values: CDR1 MDHEN, CDR2 SYDVKM. CDR3 region: CASSSGRKRETQYF. As DNA, the CDR3 is TGTGCCAGCAGTTCAGGACGGAAAAGGGAGACCCAGTACTTC.

Notes on this clone: Other DNA sequences in the same sample also yield this CDR3. V gene TRBV29-1 combines with J gene TRBJ1-4; TRBD1 might be the D (6 bases). With 6 bases removed from V and 5 bases from J, the gap between germline ends came to 13 bases. Germline V gene sequence: CDR1 SQVTM, CDR2 ANQGSEA. The CDR3 has 13 residues. This CDR3 reads CSVARGANEKLFF. In DNA form, the CDR3 reads TGCAGCGTCGCCCGGGGGGCAAATGAAAAACTGTTTTTT.

This clone was seen a handful of times. V and J are TRBV5-1 and TRBJ2-2; no definite D call. V was cut by 1 base and J by 2 bases, with 6 bases left in between. CDR3 length: 14 residues. Germline V CDR1 and CDR2: SGHRS, YFSETQ. CDR3 in DNA: TGCGCCAGCAGCTTGATTGGAAACACCGGGGAGCTGTTTTTT. This gives the protein CASSLIGNTGELFF.

The chain carries TRBV7-8 and TRBJ2-3; no definite D call. Germline assignment: CDR1 SGHVS and CDR2 FQNEAQ. The length of the CDR3 is 14 residues. The V and J ends lost 5 bases and 0 bases respectively, with 9 bases between them. CDR3 bases: TGTGCCAGCAGCGCCTCGGCTAGCACAGATACGCAGTATTTT. The encoded protein is CASSASASTDTQYF.

This clone was detected only a few times. This chain links TRBV7-2 with TRBJ1-4; the match to TRBD1 covers 10 bases. The CDR3 runs to 14 residues. The V segment lost 5 bases and the J segment 7 bases; nucleotides outside the gene matches: 4. Germline V CDR1 and CDR2: SGHTA, FQGNSA. CDR3 nucleotides: TGTGCCAGCAGCCCGACAGGGGGCGGTGAAAAACTGTTTTTT. It is translated as CASSPTGGGEKLFF.

This clone was detected only a few times. The chain is built from TRBV7-9 and TRBJ1-1; weak D call: TRBD1 (6 bases). Germline V lookup: CDR1 SEHNR, CDR2 FQNEAQ (reference sequence). V lost 4 bases, J lost 6 bases, and 15 bases lay in between. CDR3 length: 14 residues. This chain's CDR3 is CASSSPPQGAEAFF. The CDR3 bases are TGTGCCAGCAGCTCACCACCACAGGGTGCTGAAGCTTTCTTT.

V usage is TRBV5-6 and J usage is TRBJ2-1; D gene unclear. Deletions cut 5 bases from V and 3 bases from J, with 9 bases between. Germline V gene lookup returns CDR1 SGHDT and CDR2 YYEEEE. The CDR3 has 13 amino acids. For the CDR3, the DNA is TGTGCCAGCAGACTTAAAGACTACAATGAGCAGTTCTTC. Translation: CASRLKDYNEQFF.

A few counts support this clone. The chain couples TRBV28 to TRBJ1-2; D gene uncertain. V was pared by 6 bases and J by 5 bases, with 7 bases between. Germline V gene data show CDR1 as MDHEN and CDR2 as SYDVKM. The CDR3 is 11 amino acids. CDR3: CASRREYGYTF. The CDR3 DNA follows: TGTGCCAGCAGGCGGGAATATGGCTACACCTTC.

The V and J genes are TRBV28 and TRBJ1-5, with D perhaps matching TRBD1 (6 bases). Germline V gene sequence: CDR1 MDHEN, CDR2 SYDVKM. This CDR3 comprises 14 residues. Between the trimmed V and J ends, which lost 4 bases and 4 bases, there was a span of 11 bases. The CDR3 nucleotides are TGTGCCAGCAGTTCCACGGACAGAAATCAGCCCCAGCATTTT. This encodes CASSSTDRNQPQHF.

The V call is TRBV29-1, the J call TRBJ1-2; weak D call: TRBD1 (5 bases). Trimming took off 6 bases at V and 0 bases at J, with 14 bases between the two ends. The CDR3 has 14 amino acids. CDR1 and CDR2 from the germline V gene are SQVTM and ANQGSEA. In DNA, the CDR3 is TGCAGCGTGTCAGGACTACAGGCTAACTATGGCTACACCTTC. It specifies CSVSGLQANYGYTF.

In nucleotides, the CDR3 is TGTGCCAGCAGCGTAAATAGCGGGAGTTACAATGAGCAGTTCTTC. The encoded protein is CASSVNSGSYNEQFF. V and J are TRBV7-6 and TRBJ2-1; the match to TRBD2 covers 9 bases. CDR3 length: 15 residues. The V gene end was trimmed by 5 bases and the J gene end by 4 bases; junction bases not matched to a gene: 6. Germline loops: CDR1 SGHVS, CDR2 FNYEAQ. The variable domain in full, completed from reference TRBV7-6 and TRBJ2-1, reads GAGVSQSPRYKVTKRGQDVALRCDPISGHVSLYWYRQALGQGPEFLTYFNYEAQQDKSGLPNDRFSAERPEGSISTLTIQRTEQRDSAMYRCASSVNSGSYNEQFFGPGTRLTVL.

This clone showed up just once. V usage is TRBV5-1 and J usage is TRBJ2-1; D gene ambiguous. In germline, CDR1 is SGHRS, CDR2 YFSETQ. The CDR3 is 14 amino acids. Trimming removed 0 bases at V and 6 bases at J, with 10 bases between. CDR3 sequence (DNA): TGCGCCAGCAGCTTGGCCAGTCTGGGCAATGAGCAGTTCTTC. Translating gives CASSLASLGNEQFF.

The chain is built from TRBV7-3 and TRBJ2-5, with 9 bases lining up with TRBD1. The germline V gene has CDR1 SGHTA and CDR2 FQGTGA. The trim removed 1 base at V and 4 bases at J, leaving 7 bases unmatched. The CDR3 spans 16 residues. The CDR3 DNA is TGTGCCAGCAGCTTAATCGGACAGGGGTTGGGAGAGACCCAGTACTTC. It translates to CASSLIGQGLGETQYF.

This clone was seen only a few times. Other DNA sequences in this sample translate to the same CDR3. The rearrangement links TRBV29-1 to TRBJ1-1; 7 positions match TRBD1. V was pared by 6 bases and J by 2 bases, with 9 bases of the junction left unmatched. The germline V gene encodes CDR1 SQVTM and CDR2 ANQGSEA. This CDR3 has 14 amino acids. The CDR3 nucleotides are TGCAGCGTCCGACAGGGTGGCGGCAACACTGAAGCTTTCTTT. It yields the protein CSVRQGGGNTEAFF.

This clone was counted a few times. The DNA is omitted, as the CDR3 cannot be located on it reliably, and the CDR3 follows TCRdb's listing. The rearrangement joins TRBV28 to TRBJ2-5; the DNA was not compared with TRBD2, the D call given in the table. Germline CDR1 is MDHEN and CDR2 is SYDVKM. The CDR3 is made up of 15 amino acids, end residues included. The CDR3: CASSLWASGSTTGYF.

This clone has more than one count but fewer than ten. This chain uses TRBV30 with TRBJ2-7, with unresolved D. V lost 0 bases to trimming and J lost 3 bases, with 15 bases between them. The CDR3 loop spans 15 amino acids. Germline V gene data show CDR1 as GTSNPN and CDR2 as SVGIG (reference sequence). CDR3 DNA sequence: TGTGCCTGGAGTGTATGGTCCGGCAGACGCTACGAGCAGTACTTC. This encodes CAWSVWSGRRYEQYF.

This chain links TRBV10-3 with TRBJ1-1, with D possibly TRBD1 on 5 matching bases. CDR1 and CDR2 from the germline V gene are ENHRY and SYGVKD. This CDR3 region has 13 residues. The germline V and J ends were trimmed by 6 bases and 1 base, with 9 bases remaining between them. The CDR3 DNA reads as TGTGCCATCAGCCGGACACCGAACACTGAAGCTTTCTTT. Its protein is CAISRTPNTEAFF.

This clone was seen only a few times. The chain uses TRBV25-1 and TRBJ2-7, with 7 bases lining up with TRBD1. Unmatched junction bases numbered 7, after V lost 3 bases and J lost 2 bases. Germline V CDR1 and CDR2: MGHDK, SYGVNS. CDR3 length equals 15 residues. The CDR3 sequence: CASSDVQGVAYEQYF. The CDR3 nucleotides read TGTGCCAGCAGTGATGTGCAGGGGGTAGCCTACGAGCAGTACTTC.

This clone occurred a few times. This rearrangement joins TRBV4-3 to TRBJ2-7; D remains unclear. Trimming stripped 1 base from V and 10 bases from J, with 14 bases between. The CDR3 sequence is 13 residues long. Germline V gene sequence: CDR1 LGHNA, CDR2 YSLEER. The CDR3 DNA reads TGCGCCAGCAGCCAAGTAACTTCTAATCGTCAGTACTTC. Its protein is CASSQVTSNRQYF.

The chain combines TRBV7-9 with TRBJ2-7; 9 bases agree with TRBD1. V lost 8 bases to trimming and J lost 2 bases; unmatched junction nucleotides: 7. The CDR3 runs 14 residues. The V gene's germline CDR1 is SEHNR and CDR2 FQNEAQ (reference sequence). The CDR3 DNA follows: TGTGCCAGCGTTTGGGGGACAGGGCCCTACGAGCAGTACTTC. Translating it yields CASVWGTGPYEQYF.

This chain joins TRBV25-1 and TRBJ2-7, with 13 bases aligning to TRBD2. V dropped 4 bases and J dropped 5; count of bases not matched to a gene: 11. CDR1 is MGHDK and CDR2 is SYGVNS in the germline V gene. The CDR3 runs to 17 residues. The CDR3 loop is CASSVERTSGRVDEQYF. The DNA of the CDR3 is TGTGCCAGCAGTGTCGAAAGGACTAGCGGGAGAGTTGACGAGCAGTACTTC.

Only a few counts were recorded for this clone. CDR3 amino acids: CASSFNSGGTDTQYF. CDR3 bases: TGTGCCAGCAGCTTTAACTCTGGCGGTACAGATACGCAGTATTTT. The rearrangement joins TRBV11-2 to TRBJ2-3; unclear D gene. CDR3 size: 15 residues. The germline V gene encodes CDR1 SGHAT and CDR2 FQNNGV. With 3 bases removed from V and 3 bases from J, the gap between germline ends came to 13 bases.

V usage is TRBV9 and J usage is TRBJ2-7; D is tentatively TRBD1 or TRBD2 (5 bases each). V was pared by 4 bases and J by 5 bases, with 19 bases between. This CDR3 contains 15 residues. Germline CDR1 SGDLS, CDR2 YYNGEE. The CDR3 DNA reads as TGTGCCAGCAGCCAAGCAGGGACCCCCCTTAACGAGCAGTACTTC. This sequence encodes CASSQAGTPLNEQYF.

This clone was counted only a few times. The chain is built from TRBV28 and TRBJ1-5; possible D gene TRBD1, 5 bases. Trimming took off 6 bases at V and 1 base at J, with 13 bases between the two ends. Per germline, CDR1 MDHEN and CDR2 SYDVKM. CDR3 length: 15 residues. CDR3 amino acids: CASRGGAVSNQPQHF. The CDR3 coding sequence is TGTGCCAGCAGGGGCGGGGCAGTAAGCAATCAGCCCCAGCATTTT.

This clone has just a few counts. This CDR3 is CSVEVDRGYEQYF. The CDR3 DNA follows: TGCAGCGTTGAAGTGGACAGGGGGTACGAGCAGTACTTC. The chain combines TRBV29-1 with TRBJ2-7; 10 nucleotides align to TRBD1. Per the germline V gene, CDR1 is SQVTM and CDR2 is ANQGSEA. The CDR3 is 13 amino acids. With 1 base clipped from V and 4 bases from J, the junction kept 1 base outside the gene matches.

The V and J genes are TRBV5-6 and TRBJ2-3; D is ambiguous. Per the germline V gene, CDR1 is SGHDT and CDR2 is YYEEEE. The CDR3 contains 11 residues. V lost 6 bases and J lost 4, with 6 bases in between. The CDR3 loop reads CASTNADTQYF. The CDR3 coding sequence is TGTGCCAGCACGAATGCAGATACGCAGTATTTT.

The V call is TRBV5-4, the J call TRBJ2-7; TRBD2 agrees at 8 bases. The V gene's germline CDR1 is SGHNT and CDR2 YYREEE (reference sequence). J was trimmed by 1 base and V by 0 bases; bases with no gene match: 3. The CDR3 runs 15 residues. The CDR3 coding sequence is TGTGCCAGCAGCTTGGTACGGGAGGGATCCTACGAGCAGTACTTC. Translating gives CASSLVREGSYEQYF.

This clone was detected only a few times. V gene TRBV18 combines with J gene TRBJ2-3; no definite D call. CDR3 size: 13 residues. Germline V gene data show CDR1 as KGHSH and CDR2 as LQKENI. V was trimmed by 1 base and J by 2 bases, leaving 4 bases between them. This CDR3 is CASSPQNTDTQYF. CDR3 DNA: TGTGCCAGCTCACCACAGAACACAGATACGCAGTATTTT.